This T cell receptor beta chain derives from a study of T cell changes during pregnancy in multiple sclerosis (dated by TCRdb to between 2019 and 2020). In the study overall: The study examined how the T cell repertoire changed over the course of pregnancy in women with multiple sclerosis.

Library method: the immunoSEQ multiplex PCR assay. The clones in this table, taken by TCRdb from immuneACCESS, are in-frame only. Not every clone is retained; where verified, under half of the shortfall comes from an unresolved V gene, and the cause of the rest is unknown. This sample gives 39,000 or so clones in total; around 92% of them show up just once. The ten largest clones represent roughly 29% of the sample. CDR1 is given as ENHRY and CDR2 as SYGVKD, both from the germline V gene. V is cut by 10 bases and J by 5 bases, and the space between the germline ends is 11 bases. Inclusive of the bounding cysteine and phenylalanine, the CDR3 is 11 residues long. Just CDR3 DNA is preserved here, 33 bases in frame from base 1. Regarding this clone: Its specific antigen is unknown. Base quality data are lacking; no much larger clone is found one base away.

The V and J segments used are TRBV10-3 and TRBJ1-1; a tentative D call is TRBD1 (6 bases match). Sequencing was performed on CD8+ T cells from peripheral blood mononuclear cells, taken before pregnancy. This TCR was sampled from a female donor with multiple sclerosis, enrolled in a pregnancy study. CDR3 loop: CATTQGTEAFF. The sequenced DNA: TGTGCCACGACACAGGGAACTGAAGCTTTCTTT.